The next 3 T cell receptor beta chains were all read from a single sample in a study of shared clonotypes between healthy human individuals. Sequencing used immunoSEQ multiplex PCR; TCRdb keeps in-frame clones, though not all of them. The repertoire includes 2 million to 2.5 million clones, more than 90% of them detected once, and roughly 0.13% sits in the top ten. The sequencing input was naive CD4+ T cells sorted from blood. Subset reported: CD45RA+ positively selected. The receptors shown here come from a man aged 18 to 30 in good health.

Comments on this clone: Other DNA sequences in this specimen translate into the identical CDR3. This rearrangement joins TRBV2 to TRBJ2-3; D is unresolved. Between the trimmed V and J ends, which lost 4 bases and 6 bases, there was a span of 8 bases. This CDR3 is built from 12 residues. CDR1 is SNHLY and CDR2 is FYNNEI in the germline V gene. The CDR3: CASSVSTDTQYF. The CDR3, as DNA: TGTGCCAGCAGTGTCTCTACGGATACGCAGTATTTT.

For the CDR3, the DNA is TGTGCCAGCAGCTTGAGCGGGAGTCCCTACGAGCAGTACTTC. Amino acid sequence: CASSLSGSPYEQYF. The V gene is TRBV11-3, the J gene TRBJ2-7; 8 bases align to TRBD2. There are 14 residues in the CDR3. V was pared by 3 bases and J by 2 bases, with 3 bases of the junction left unmatched. Germline V CDR1 and CDR2: SGHNT, YENEEA.

The CDR3 reads CASTATGGSQQPQHF. The CDR3 nucleotides read TGTGCCAGCACTGCGACAGGGGGCTCACAGCAGCCCCAGCATTTT. The chain links TRBV6-1 to TRBJ1-5, with 10 bases that match TRBD1. From germline, CDR1 is MNHNS and CDR2 SASEGT. This CDR3 spans 15 amino acids. Unmatched junction bases numbered 10, after V lost 7 bases and J lost 7 bases.